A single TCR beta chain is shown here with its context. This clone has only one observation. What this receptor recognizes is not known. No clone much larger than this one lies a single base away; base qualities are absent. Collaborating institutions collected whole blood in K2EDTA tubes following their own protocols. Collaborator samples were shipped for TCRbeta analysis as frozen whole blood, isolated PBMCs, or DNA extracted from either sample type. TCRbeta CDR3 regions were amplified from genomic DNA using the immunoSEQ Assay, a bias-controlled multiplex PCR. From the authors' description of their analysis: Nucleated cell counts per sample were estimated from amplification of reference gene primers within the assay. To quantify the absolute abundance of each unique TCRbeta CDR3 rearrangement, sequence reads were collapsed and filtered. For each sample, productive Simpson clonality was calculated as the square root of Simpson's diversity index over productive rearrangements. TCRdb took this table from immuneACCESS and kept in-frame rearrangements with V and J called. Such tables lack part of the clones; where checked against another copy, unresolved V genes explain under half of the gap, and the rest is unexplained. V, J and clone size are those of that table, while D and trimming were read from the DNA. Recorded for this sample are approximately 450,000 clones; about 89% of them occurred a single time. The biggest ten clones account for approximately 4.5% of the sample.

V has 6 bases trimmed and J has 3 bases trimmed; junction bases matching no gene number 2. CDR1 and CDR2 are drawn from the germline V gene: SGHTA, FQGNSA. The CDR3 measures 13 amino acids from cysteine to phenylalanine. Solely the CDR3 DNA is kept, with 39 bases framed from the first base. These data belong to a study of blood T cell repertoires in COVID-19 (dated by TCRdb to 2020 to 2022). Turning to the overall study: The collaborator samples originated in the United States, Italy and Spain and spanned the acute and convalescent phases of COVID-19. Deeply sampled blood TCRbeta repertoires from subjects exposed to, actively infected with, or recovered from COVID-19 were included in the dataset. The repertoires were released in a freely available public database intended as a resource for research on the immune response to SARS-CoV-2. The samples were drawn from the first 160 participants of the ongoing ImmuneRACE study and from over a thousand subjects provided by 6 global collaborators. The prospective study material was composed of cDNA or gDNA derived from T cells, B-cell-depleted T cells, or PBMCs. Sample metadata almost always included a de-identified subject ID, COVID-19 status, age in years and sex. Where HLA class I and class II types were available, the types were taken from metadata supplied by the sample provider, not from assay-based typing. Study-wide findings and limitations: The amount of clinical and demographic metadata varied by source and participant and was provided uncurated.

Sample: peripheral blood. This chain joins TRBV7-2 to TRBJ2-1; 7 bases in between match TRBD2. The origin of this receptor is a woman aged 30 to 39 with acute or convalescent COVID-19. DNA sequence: TGTGCCAGCAGAGCGGGGAGCTACAATGAGCAGTTCTTC. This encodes CASRAGSYNEQFF.